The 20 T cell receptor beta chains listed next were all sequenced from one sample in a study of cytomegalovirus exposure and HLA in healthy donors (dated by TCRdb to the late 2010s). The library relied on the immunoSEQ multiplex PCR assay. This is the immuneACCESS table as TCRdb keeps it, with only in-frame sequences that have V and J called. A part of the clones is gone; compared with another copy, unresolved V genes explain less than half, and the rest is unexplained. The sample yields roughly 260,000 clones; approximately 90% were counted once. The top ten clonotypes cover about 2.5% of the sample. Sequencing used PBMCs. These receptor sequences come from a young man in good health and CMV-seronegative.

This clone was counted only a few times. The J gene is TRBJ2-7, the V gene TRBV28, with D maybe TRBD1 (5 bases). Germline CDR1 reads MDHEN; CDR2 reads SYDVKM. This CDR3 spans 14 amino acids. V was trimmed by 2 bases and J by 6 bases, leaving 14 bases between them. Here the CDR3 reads CASSLQGRVGEQYF. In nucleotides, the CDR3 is TGTGCCAGCAGTTTACAGGGTAGGGTCGGCGAGCAGTACTTC. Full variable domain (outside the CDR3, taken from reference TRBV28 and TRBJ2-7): DVKVTQSSRYLVKRTGEKVFLECVQDMDHENMFWYRQDPGLGLRLIYFSYDVKMKEKGDIPEGYSVSREKKERFSLILESASTNQTSMYLCASSLQGRVGEQYFGPGTRLTVT.

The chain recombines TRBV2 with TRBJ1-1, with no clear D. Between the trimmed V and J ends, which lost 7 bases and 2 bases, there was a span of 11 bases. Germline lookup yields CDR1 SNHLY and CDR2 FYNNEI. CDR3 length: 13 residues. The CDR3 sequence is CASMRQFNTEAFF. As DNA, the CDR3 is TGTGCCAGCATGAGGCAATTTAACACTGAAGCTTTCTTT.

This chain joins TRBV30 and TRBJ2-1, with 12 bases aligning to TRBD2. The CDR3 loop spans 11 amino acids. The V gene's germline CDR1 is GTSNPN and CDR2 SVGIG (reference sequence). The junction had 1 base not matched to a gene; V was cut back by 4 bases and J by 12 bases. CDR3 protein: CAWTSGRGQFF. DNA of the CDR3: TGTGCCTGGACTAGCGGGAGGGGGCAGTTCTTC.

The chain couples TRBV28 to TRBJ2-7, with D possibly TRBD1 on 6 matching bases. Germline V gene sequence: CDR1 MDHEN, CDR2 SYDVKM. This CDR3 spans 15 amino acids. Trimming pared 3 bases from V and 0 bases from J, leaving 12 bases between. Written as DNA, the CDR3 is TGTGCCAGCAGTTTTGGACAGACGAGCTCCTACGAGCAGTACTTC. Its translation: CASSFGQTSSYEQYF. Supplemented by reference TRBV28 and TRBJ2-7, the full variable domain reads DVKVTQSSRYLVKRTGEKVFLECVQDMDHENMFWYRQDPGLGLRLIYFSYDVKMKEKGDIPEGYSVSREKKERFSLILESASTNQTSMYLCASSFGQTSSYEQYFGPGTRLTVT.

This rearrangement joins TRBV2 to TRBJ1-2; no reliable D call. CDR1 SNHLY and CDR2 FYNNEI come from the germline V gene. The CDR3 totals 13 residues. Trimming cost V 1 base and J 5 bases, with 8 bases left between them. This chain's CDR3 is CASSEVYRYGYTF. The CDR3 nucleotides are TGTGCCAGCAGTGAAGTTTACAGATATGGCTACACCTTC.

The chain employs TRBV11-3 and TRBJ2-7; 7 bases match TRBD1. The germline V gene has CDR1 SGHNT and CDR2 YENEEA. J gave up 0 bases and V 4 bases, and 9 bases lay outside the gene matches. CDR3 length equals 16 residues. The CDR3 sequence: CASSSIPGQSSYEQYF. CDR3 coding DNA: TGTGCCAGCAGCTCAATACCGGGACAGAGCTCCTACGAGCAGTACTTC.

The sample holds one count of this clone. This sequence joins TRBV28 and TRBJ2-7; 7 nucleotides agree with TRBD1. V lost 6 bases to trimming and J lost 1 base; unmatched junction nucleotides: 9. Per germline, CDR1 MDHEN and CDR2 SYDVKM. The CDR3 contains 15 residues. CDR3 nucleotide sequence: TGTGCCAGCAGCCTATACAGGGGTTTATCCTACGAGCAGTACTTC. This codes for CASSLYRGLSYEQYF. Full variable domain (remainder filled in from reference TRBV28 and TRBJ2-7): DVKVTQSSRYLVKRTGEKVFLECVQDMDHENMFWYRQDPGLGLRLIYFSYDVKMKEKGDIPEGYSVSREKKERFSLILESASTNQTSMYLCASSLYRGLSYEQYFGPGTRLTVT.

For the CDR3, the DNA is TGTGCCAGCGGCGCCGGGACAGGGATCTCACCCCTCCACTTT. Protein: CASGAGTGISPLHF. The V and J genes are TRBV5-6 and TRBJ1-6, with 9 bases identical to TRBD1. Germline trimming cut 7 bases from V and 10 bases from J; bases unmatched to any gene: 9. The CDR3 is 14 residues long. CDR1 is SGHDT and CDR2 is YYEEEE in the germline V gene.

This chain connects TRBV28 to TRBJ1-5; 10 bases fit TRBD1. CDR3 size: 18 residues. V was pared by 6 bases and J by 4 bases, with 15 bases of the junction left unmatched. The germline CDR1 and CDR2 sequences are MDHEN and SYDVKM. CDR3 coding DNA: TGTGCCAGCAGACAGGTGTGGACCGGGACAGGGGAGAATCAGCCCCAGCATTTT. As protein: CASRQVWTGTGENQPQHF.

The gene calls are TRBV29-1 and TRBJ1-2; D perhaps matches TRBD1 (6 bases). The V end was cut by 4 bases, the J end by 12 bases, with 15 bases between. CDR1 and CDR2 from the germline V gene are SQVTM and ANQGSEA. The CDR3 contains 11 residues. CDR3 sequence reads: CSVGQVDRDTF. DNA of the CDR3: TGCAGCGTTGGACAGGTGGATAGGGACACCTTC.

The DNA of the CDR3 is TGCGCCAGCAGCCAAGAGGTGATAGGGGCGTACGAGCAGTACTTC. It translates to CASSQEVIGAYEQYF. The chain carries TRBV4-3 and TRBJ2-7; D perhaps matches TRBD1 (5 bases). There are 15 residues in the CDR3. CDR1 and CDR2 (germline): LGHNA, YSLEER. V was cut by 0 bases and J by 4 bases, with 13 bases left in between.

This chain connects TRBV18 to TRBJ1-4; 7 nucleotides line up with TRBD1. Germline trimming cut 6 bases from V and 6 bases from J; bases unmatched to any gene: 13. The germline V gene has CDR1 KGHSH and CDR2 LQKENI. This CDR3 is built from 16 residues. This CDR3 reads CASSPPPGTDYEKLFF. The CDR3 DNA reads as TGTGCCAGCTCGCCTCCCCCCGGGACAGACTATGAAAAACTGTTTTTT.

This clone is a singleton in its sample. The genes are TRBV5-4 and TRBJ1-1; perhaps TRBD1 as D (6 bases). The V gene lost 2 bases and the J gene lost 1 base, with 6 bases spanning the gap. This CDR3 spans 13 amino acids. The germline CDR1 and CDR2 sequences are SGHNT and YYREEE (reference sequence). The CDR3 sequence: CASSFRGNTEAFF. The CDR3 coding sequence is TGTGCCAGCAGCTTCAGGGGGAACACTGAAGCTTTCTTT.

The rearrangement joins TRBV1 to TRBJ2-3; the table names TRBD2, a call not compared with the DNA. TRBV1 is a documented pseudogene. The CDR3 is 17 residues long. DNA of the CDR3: TGCACCAGCAGCCAAGGGACTAGCGGGGGACTCACAGATACGCAGTATTTT. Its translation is CTSSQGTSGGLTDTQYF.

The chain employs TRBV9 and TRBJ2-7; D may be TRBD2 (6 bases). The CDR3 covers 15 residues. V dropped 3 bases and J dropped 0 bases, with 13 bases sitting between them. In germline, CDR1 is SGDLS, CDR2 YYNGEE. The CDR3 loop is CASSESSALSYEQYF. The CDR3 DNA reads TGTGCCAGCAGCGAATCTAGCGCACTCTCCTACGAGCAGTACTTC.

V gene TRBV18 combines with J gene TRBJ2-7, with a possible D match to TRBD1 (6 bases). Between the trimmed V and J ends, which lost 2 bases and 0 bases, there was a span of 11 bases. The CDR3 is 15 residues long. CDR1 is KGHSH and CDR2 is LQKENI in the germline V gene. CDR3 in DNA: TGTGCCAGCTCACCAGGGACACCGAACTCCTACGAGCAGTACTTC. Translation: CASSPGTPNSYEQYF.

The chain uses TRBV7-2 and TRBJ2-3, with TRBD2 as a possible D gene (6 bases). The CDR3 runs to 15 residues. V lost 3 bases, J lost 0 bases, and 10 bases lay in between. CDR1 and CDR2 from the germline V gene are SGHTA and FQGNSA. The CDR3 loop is CASSFGTSSTDTQYF. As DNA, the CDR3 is TGTGCCAGCAGCTTCGGGACTTCAAGCACAGATACGCAGTATTTT. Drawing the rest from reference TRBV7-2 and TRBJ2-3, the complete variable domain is GAGVSQSPSNKVTEKGKDVELRCDPISGHTALYWYRQSLGQGLEFLIYFQGNSAPDKSGLPSDRFSAERTGGSVSTLTIQRTQQEDSAVYLCASSFGTSSTDTQYFGPGTRLTVL.

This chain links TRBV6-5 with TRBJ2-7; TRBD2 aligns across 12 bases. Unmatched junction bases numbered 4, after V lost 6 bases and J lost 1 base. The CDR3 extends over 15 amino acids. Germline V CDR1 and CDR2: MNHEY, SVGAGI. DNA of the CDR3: TGTGCCAGCAGCCGGACTAGCGGGGCTTCCTACGAGCAGTACTTC. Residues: CASSRTSGASYEQYF.

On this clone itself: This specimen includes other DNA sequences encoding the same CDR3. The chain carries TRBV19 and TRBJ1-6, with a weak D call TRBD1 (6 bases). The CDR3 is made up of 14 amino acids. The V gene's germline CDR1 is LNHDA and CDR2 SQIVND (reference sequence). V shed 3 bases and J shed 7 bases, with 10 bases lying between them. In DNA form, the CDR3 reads TGTGCCAGTAGTATCGGACAGAACAATTCACCCCTCCACTTT. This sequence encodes CASSIGQNNSPLHF.

CDR3 coding DNA: TGTGCCAGCTCACCACCGAGGAGCGGGAGGGCCTTAAACACCGGGGAGCTGTTTTTT. Amino acids: CASSPPRSGRALNTGELFF. This chain connects TRBV18 to TRBJ2-2, with 10 bases matching TRBD2. Germline CDR1 is KGHSH and CDR2 is LQKENI. The CDR3 contains 19 residues. V lost 0 bases to trimming and J lost 2 bases; unmatched junction nucleotides: 9. The full variable domain, rest sourced from reference TRBV18 and TRBJ2-2, is NAGVMQNPRHLVRRRGQEARLRCSPMKGHSHVYWYRQLPEEGLKFMVYLQKENIIDESGMPKERFSAEFPKEGPSILRIQQVVRGDSAAYFCASSPPRSGRALNTGELFFGEGSRLTVL.